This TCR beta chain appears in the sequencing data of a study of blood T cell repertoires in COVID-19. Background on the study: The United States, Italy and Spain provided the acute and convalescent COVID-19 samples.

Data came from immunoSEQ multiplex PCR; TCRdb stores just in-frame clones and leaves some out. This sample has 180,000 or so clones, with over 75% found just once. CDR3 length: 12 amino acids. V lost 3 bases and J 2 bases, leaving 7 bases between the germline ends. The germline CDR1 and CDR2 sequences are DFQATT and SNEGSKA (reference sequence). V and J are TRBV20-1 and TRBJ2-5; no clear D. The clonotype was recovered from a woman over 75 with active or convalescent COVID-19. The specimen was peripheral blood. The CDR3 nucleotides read TGCAGTGCTAGTTGGCAGCAAGAGACCCAGTACTTC. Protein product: CSASWQQETQYF.